This TCR beta chain was documented in a study of response to subunit inactivated influenza vaccine. Trimming shortened V by 0 bases and J by 6 bases, and 9 bases separated the two germline ends. The CDR3 has 14 residues. From the RT-PCR reads, TCRdb called clonotypes with MiXCR, one entry per CDR3 protein. The top ten clones hold roughly 12% of a sample with around 500,000 distinct CDR3 sequences, approximately 11% of them seen once. The V gene is TRBV23-1, the J gene TRBJ2-1; D remains unclear. TRBV23-1 is annotated as an ORF whose role is uncertain. This TCR was recovered from a man over 45 who received an inactivated influenza vaccine. Sequencing was performed on PBMCs from blood, taken about 40 days after vaccination. As DNA, the CDR3 is TGCGCCAGCAGTCAATCATATCACTCCAATGAGCAGTTCTTC. Translating it yields CASSQSYHSNEQFF.